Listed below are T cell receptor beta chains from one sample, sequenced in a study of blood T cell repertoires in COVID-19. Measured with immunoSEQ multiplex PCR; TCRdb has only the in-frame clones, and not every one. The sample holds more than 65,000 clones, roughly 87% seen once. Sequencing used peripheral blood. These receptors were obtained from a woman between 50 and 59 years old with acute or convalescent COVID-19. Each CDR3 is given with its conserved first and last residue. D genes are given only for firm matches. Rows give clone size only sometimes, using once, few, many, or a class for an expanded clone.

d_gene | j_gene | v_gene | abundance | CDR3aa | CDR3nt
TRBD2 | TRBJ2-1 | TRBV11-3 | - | CASSWRGGTYNEQFF | TGTGCCAGCAGCTGGCGCGGGGGGACGTACAATGAGCAGTTCTTC
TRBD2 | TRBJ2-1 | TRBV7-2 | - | CASSLGGTSAYNEQFF | TGTGCCAGCAGCTTAGGTGGGACTAGCGCCTACAATGAGCAGTTCTTC
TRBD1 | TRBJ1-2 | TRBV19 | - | CASRTQGANYGYTF | TGTGCCAGTAGGACCCAGGGGGCTAACTATGGCTACACCTTC
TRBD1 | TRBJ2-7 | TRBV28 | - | CASNTGERGYEQYF | TGTGCCAGCAACACAGGGGAGAGGGGGTACGAGCAGTACTTC
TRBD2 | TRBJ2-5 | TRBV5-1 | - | CASSTGDSGGAGGKTQYF | TGCGCCAGCAGCACCGGGGATAGCGGGGGGGCCGGTGGAAAGACCCAGTACTTC
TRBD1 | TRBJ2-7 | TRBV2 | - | CASRVRGTGGEQYF | TGTGCCAGCAGGGTCCGCGGGACAGGAGGCGAGCAGTACTTC
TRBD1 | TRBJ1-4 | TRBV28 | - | CASTQGAGEKLFF | TGTGCCAGCACTCAGGGGGCAGGGGAAAAACTGTTTTTT
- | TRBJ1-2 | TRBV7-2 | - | CASSFTGNYGYTF | TGTGCCAGCAGCTTTACAGGCAACTATGGCTACACCTTC
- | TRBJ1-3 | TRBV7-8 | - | CASSPRSSGNTIYF | TGTGCCAGCAGCCCCCGTTCTTCTGGAAACACCATATATTTT
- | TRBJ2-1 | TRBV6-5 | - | CASRLGQEYNEQFF | TGTGCCAGCAGGCTCGGACAAGAGTACAATGAGCAGTTCTTC
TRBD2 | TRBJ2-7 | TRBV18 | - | CASSPSLAGVGGEQYF | TGTGCCAGCTCACCGAGCCTAGCGGGGGTAGGGGGCGAGCAGTACTTC
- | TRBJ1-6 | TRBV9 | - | CASSVGLGDSPLHF | TGTGCCAGCAGCGTAGGTCTCGGGGATTCACCCCTCCACTTT
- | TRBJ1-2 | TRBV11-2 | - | CASSLAAAANYGYTF | TGTGCCAGCAGCTTAGCTGCGGCTGCTAACTATGGCTACACCTTC
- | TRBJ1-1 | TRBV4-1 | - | CASSQGWGGNTEAFF | TGCGCCAGCAGCCAAGGGTGGGGGGGGAACACTGAAGCTTTCTTT
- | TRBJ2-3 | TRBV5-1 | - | CASSPKRSTDTQYF | TGCGCCAGCAGCCCTAAGCGAAGCACAGATACGCAGTATTTT
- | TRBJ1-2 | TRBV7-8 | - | CASSPGRAPTNYGYTF | TGTGCCAGCAGCCCCGGCAGGGCTCCTACTAACTATGGCTACACCTTC
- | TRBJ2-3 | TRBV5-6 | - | CASLRPGSDTQYF | TGTGCCAGCCTCAGGCCGGGGTCAGATACGCAGTATTTT
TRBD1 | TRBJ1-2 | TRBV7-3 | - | CASSPGGGGSDGYTF | TGTGCCAGCAGCCCAGGGGGCGGGGGCTCTGATGGCTACACCTTC
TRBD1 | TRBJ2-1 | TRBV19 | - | CASTPGQGGYNEQFF | TGTGCCAGTACGCCCGGACAGGGGGGTTACAATGAGCAGTTCTTC
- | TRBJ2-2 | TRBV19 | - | CASSETGIGELFF | TGTGCCAGTAGCGAAACAGGGATCGGGGAGCTGTTTTTT
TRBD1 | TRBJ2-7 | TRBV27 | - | CASSPAGQAYEQYF | TGTGCCAGCAGTCCCGCGGGACAGGCCTACGAGCAGTACTTC
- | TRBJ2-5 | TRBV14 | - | CASSPTGFGQETQYF | TGTGCCAGCAGTCCAACAGGGTTCGGGCAAGAGACCCAGTACTTC
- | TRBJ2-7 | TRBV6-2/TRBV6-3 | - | CASSKDIRYEQYF | TGTGCCAGCAGCAAGGACATCCGCTACGAGCAGTACTTC
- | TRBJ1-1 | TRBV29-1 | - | CSVEGQRNTEAFF | TGCAGCGTGGAAGGACAGAGGAACACTGAAGCTTTCTTT
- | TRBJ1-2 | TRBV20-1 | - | CSAPSYGYTF | TGCAGTGCCCCGTCCTATGGCTACACCTTC
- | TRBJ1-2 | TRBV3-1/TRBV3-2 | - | CASSQGSFPGQNYGYTF | TGTGCCAGCAGCCAAGGGTCCTTTCCGGGACAAAACTATGGCTACACCTTC
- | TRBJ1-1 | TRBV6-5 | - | CASSSLDRSMNTEAFF | TGTGCCAGCAGTTCACTGGACAGATCAATGAACACTGAAGCTTTCTTT
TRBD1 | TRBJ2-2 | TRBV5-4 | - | CASNPGTGGIGWTGELFF | TGTGCCAGCAACCCCGGGACAGGGGGGATCGGGTGGACCGGGGAGCTGTTTTTT
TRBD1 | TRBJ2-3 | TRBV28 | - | CASSSRQGVWGTDTQYF | TGTGCCAGCAGTTCGCGACAGGGAGTTTGGGGCACAGATACGCAGTATTTT
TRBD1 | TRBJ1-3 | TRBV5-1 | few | CASSLPDRVSNTIYF | TGCGCCAGCAGCTTGCCCGACAGGGTATCGAACACCATATATTTT
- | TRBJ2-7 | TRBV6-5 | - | CASSPHYEQYF | TGTGCCAGCAGTCCACACTACGAGCAGTACTTC
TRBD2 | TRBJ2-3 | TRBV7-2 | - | CASSLSRGGLGTQYF | TGTGCCAGCAGCTTATCTCGGGGGGGCCTAGGTACGCAGTATTTT
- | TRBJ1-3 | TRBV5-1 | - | CASSPGHISGNTIYF | TGCGCCAGCAGCCCCGGACATATCTCTGGAAACACCATATATTTT
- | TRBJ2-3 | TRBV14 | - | CASSQGTVSTDTQYF | TGTGCCAGCAGCCAAGGAACAGTTAGCACAGATACGCAGTATTTT
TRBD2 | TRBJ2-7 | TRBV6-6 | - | CASSTPGGAYEQYF | TGTGCCAGCAGTACCCCGGGGGGAGCCTACGAGCAGTACTTC
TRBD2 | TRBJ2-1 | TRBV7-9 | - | CASKPLADTYNEQFF | TGTGCCAGCAAACCCCTAGCGGATACCTACAATGAGCAGTTCTTC
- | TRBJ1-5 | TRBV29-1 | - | CSVRGGWNQPQHF | TGCAGCGTTAGAGGTGGGTGGAATCAGCCCCAGCATTTT
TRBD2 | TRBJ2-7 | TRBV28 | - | CASRLYRRTRGASYEQYF | TGTGCCAGCCGATTATACAGGCGGACTAGAGGGGCCTCCTACGAGCAGTACTTC